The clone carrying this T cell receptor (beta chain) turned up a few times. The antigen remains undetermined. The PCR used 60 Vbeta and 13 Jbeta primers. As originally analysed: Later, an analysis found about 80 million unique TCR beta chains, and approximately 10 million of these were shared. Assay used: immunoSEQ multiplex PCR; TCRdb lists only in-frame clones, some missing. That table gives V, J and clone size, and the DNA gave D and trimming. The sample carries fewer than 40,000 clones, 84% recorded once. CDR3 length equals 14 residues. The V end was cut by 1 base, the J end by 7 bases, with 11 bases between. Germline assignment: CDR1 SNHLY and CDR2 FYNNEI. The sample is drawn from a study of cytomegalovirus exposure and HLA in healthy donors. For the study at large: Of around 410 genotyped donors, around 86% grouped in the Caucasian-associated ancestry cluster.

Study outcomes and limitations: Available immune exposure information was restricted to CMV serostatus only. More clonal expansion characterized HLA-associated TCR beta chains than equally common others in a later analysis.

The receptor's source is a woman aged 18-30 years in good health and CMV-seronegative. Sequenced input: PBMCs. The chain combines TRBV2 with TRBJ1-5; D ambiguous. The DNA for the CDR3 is TGTGCCAGCAGTGAAGATGCGGGAGGACAGCCCCAGCATTTT. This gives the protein CASSEDAGGQPQHF. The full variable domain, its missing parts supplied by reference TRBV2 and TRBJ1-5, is EPEVTQTPSHQVTQMGQEVILRCVPISNHLYFYWYRQILGQKVEFLVSFYNNEISEKSEIFDDQFSVERPDGSNFTLKIRSTKLEDSAMYFCASSEDAGGQPQHFGDGTRLSIL.